What follows is one TCR beta chain and its context. Antigen: not known. The PCR contained 60 Vbeta and 13 Jbeta primers. Clones were read by immunoSEQ multiplex PCR, and TCRdb kept only the in-frame ones, dropping some. The sample shows about 210,000 clones, approximately 80% of them seen only once. The sample originates from a study of cytomegalovirus exposure and HLA in healthy donors. Study outcomes and limitations: When a later analysis compared HLA-associated TCR beta chains with equally common others, the HLA-associated chains turned out to be more clonally expanded and to have lower generation probabilities. In a later analysis, at a false discovery rate of 0.05, 15,000 to 20,000 TCR beta sequences were associated with HLA alleles. One variant, a missense change in DCLRE1C, was linked in a later analysis to TCR beta V- and J-gene trimming. Earlier analysis found most TCR beta V segments productive about 87% or about 30% of the time.

The CDR3 totals 14 residues. Germline-derived CDR1 and CDR2 are SGHVS and FQNEAQ. V lost 10 bases and J lost 3; bases outside the gene matches: 12. The J gene is TRBJ2-7, the V gene TRBV7-8; 7 nucleotides align to TRBD1. The sequenced sample consisted of PBMCs. The sequence came from a woman aged 25 to 39 in good health and CMV-seropositive. The CDR3 DNA reads TGTGCCACCCTGCCGAGGCAGGGGGACTACGAGCAGTACTTC. Residues: CATLPRQGDYEQYF.